This T cell receptor beta chain originates from a study of vaccination and CD4 T cells after COVID-19. Study-level background: The stimulus for the cells was overlapping spike peptides derived from SARS-CoV-2, HCoV-NL63, HCoV-OC43 and HCoV-229E. A CEFX pool, an HIV-1 Nef pool, or no peptide went to control cultures.

At the Johns Hopkins FTIC core, DNA taken from cultured CD4+ T cells was sequenced by way of the Oncomine TCR Beta short-read assay. From the PCR reads, TCRdb called clonotypes with MiXCR, one entry per CDR3 protein. Here the sample spans approximately 13,000 distinct CDR3 sequences, around 76% being singletons. A word on this clonotype: As yet, its antigen is unknown.

As for treatment: roughly 10-day PBMC culture with coronavirus spike peptide pools or control peptides (ViraFEST assay). The material sequenced was CD4+ T cells from blood, cultured in vitro. This receptor was identified in a human donor who had recovered from COVID-19.

The CDR3 nucleotides are TGTGCCAGCAGCTTAGGGCAAGGACAGCTCCATGGCTACACCTTC. Translating it yields CASSLGQGQLHGYTF. V usage is TRBV7-9 and J usage is TRBJ1-2, with D perhaps TRBD1 (6 bases). Trimming removed 1 base at V and 6 bases at J, with 15 bases between. This CDR3 spans 15 amino acids. CDR1 is SEHNR, CDR2 FQNEAQ, per germline (reference sequence).